This TCR beta chain derives from a study of blood T cell repertoires in COVID-19. Study as a whole: The United States, Italy and Spain provided the acute and convalescent COVID-19 samples.

Looked up from germline, CDR1 is KGHSH and CDR2 is LQKENI. This CDR3 region has 17 residues. Trimming cost V 3 bases and J 0 bases, with 15 bases left between them. During active infection, Seattle patients enrolled and were then monitored through disease. As processed by the authors: Researchers report that nucleated cell counts were estimated from reference gene primer amplification. Clones were sequenced by immunoSEQ multiplex PCR, and TCRdb holds only the in-frame ones, with some missing. The V and J calls and clone size are taken from that table; D and trimming were inferred from the DNA. The repertoire has over 150,000 clones, around 83% of them found once; the top ten carry roughly an eighth.

Sequencing used peripheral blood. The TCR sequence derives from an older woman with COVID-19, enrolled during active disease. This sequence joins TRBV18 and TRBJ2-4, with D possibly TRBD2 on 5 matching bases. The CDR3 DNA sequence: TGTGCCAGCTCACCGGCAAGCGGCGGCTTAGCCAAAAACATTCAGTACTTC. It encodes CASSPASGGLAKNIQYF.